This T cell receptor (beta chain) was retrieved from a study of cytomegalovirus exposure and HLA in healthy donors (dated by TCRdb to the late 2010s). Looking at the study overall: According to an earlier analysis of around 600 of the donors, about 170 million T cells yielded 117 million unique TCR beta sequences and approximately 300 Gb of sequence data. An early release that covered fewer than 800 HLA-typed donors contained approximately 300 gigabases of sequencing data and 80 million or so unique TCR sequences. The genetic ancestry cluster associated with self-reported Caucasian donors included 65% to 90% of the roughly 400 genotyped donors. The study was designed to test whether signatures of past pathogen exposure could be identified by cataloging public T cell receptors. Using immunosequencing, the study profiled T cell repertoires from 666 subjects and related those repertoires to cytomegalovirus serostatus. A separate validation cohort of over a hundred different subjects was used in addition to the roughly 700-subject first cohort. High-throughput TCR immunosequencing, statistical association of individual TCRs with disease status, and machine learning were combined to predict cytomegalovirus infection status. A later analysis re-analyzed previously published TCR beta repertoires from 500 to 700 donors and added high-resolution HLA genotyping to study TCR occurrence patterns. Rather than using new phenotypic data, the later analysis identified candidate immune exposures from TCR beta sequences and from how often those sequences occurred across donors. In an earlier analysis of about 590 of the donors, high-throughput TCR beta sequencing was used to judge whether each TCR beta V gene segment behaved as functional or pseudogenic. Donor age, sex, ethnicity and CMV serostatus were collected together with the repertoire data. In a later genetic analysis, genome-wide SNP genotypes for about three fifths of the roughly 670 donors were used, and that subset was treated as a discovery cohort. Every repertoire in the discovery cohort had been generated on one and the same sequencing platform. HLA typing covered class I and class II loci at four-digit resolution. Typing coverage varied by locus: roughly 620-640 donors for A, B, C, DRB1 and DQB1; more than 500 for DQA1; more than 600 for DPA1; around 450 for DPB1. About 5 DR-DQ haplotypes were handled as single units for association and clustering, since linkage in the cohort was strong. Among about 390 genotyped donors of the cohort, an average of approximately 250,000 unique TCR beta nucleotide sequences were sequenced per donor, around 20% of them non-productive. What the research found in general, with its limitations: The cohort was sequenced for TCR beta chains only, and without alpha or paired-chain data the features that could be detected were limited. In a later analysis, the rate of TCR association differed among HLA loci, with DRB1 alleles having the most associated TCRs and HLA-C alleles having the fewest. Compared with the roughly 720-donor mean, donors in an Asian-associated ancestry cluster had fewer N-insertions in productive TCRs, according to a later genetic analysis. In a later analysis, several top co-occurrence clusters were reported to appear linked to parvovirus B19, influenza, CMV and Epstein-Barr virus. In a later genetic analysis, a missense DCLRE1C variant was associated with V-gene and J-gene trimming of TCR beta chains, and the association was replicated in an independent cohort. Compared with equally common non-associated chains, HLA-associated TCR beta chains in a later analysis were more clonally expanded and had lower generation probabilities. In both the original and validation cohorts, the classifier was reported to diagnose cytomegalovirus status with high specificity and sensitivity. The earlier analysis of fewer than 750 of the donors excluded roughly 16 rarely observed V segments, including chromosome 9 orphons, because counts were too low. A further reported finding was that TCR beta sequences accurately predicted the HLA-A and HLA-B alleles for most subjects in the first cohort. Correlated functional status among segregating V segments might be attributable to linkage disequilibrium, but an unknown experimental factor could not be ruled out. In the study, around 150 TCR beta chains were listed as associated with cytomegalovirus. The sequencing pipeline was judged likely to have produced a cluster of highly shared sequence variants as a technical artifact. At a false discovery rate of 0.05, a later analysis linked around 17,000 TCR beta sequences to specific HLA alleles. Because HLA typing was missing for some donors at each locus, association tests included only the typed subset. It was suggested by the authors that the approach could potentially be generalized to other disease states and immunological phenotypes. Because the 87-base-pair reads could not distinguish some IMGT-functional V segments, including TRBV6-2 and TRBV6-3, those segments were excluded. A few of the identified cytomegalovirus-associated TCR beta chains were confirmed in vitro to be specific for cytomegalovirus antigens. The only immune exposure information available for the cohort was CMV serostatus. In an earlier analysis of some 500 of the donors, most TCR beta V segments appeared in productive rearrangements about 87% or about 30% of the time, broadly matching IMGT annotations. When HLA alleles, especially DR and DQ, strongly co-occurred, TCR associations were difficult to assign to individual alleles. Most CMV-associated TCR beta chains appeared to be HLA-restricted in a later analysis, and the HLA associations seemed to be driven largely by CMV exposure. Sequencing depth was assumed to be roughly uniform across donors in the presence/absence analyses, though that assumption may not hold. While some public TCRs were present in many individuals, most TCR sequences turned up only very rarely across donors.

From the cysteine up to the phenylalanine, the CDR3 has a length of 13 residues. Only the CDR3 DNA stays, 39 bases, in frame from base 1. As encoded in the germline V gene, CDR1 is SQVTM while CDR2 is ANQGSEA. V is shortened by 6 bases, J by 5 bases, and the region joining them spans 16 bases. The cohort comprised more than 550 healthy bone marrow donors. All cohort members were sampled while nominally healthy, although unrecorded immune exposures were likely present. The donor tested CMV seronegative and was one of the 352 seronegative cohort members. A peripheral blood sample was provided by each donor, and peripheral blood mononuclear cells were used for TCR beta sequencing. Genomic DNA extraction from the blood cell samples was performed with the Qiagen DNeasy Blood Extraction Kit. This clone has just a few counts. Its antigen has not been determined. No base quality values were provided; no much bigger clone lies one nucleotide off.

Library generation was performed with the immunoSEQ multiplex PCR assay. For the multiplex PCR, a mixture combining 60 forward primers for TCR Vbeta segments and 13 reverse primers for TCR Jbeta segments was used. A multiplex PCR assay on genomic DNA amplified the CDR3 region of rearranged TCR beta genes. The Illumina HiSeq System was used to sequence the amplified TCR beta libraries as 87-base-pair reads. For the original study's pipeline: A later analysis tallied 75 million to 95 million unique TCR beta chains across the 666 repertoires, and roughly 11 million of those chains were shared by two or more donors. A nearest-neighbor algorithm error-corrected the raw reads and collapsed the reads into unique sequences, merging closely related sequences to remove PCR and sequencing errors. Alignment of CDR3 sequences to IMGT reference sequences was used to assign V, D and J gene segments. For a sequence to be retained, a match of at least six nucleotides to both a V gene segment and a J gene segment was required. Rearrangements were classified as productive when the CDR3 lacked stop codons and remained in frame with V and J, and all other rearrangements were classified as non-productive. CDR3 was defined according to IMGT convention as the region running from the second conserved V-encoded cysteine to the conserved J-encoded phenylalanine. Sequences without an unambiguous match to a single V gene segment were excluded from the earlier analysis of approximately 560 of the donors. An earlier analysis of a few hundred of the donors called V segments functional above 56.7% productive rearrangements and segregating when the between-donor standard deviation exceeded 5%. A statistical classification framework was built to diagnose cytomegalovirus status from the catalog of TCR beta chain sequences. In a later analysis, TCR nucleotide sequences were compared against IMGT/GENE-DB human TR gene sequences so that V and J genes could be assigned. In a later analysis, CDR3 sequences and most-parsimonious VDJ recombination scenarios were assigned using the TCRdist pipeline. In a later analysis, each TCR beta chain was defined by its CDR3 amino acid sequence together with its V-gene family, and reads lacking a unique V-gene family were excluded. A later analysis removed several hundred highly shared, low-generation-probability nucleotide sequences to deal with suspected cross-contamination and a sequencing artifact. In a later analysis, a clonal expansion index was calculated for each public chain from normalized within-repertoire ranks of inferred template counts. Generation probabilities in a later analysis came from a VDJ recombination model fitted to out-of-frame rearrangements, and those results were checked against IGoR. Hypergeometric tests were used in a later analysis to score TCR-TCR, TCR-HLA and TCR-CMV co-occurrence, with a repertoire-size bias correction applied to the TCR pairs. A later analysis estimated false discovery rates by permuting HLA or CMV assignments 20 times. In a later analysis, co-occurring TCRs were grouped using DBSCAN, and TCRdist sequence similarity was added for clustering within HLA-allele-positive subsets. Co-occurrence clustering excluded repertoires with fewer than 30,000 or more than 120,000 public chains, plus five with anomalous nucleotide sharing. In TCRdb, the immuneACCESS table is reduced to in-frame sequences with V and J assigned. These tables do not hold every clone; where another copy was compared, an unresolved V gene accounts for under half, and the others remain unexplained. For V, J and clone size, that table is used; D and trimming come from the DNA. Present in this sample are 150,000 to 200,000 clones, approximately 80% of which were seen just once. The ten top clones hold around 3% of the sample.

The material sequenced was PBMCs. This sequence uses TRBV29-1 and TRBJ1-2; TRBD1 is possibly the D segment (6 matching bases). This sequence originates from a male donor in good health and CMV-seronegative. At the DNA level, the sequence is TGCAGCGTCGGGGATGGACAGCTATATGGCTACACCTTC. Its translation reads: CSVGDGQLYGYTF.